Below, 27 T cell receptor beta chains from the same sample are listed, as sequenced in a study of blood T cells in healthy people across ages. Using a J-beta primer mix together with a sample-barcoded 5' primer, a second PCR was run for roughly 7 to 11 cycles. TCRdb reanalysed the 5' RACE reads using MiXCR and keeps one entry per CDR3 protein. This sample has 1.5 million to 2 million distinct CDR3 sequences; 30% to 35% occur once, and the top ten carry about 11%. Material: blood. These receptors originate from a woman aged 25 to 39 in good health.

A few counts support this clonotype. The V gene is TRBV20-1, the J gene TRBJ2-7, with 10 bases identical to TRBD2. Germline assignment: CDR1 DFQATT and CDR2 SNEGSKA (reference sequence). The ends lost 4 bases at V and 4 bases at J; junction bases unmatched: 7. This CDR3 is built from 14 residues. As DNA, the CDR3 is TGCAGTGCTACTAGCGGGAGTTCCCTATACGAGCAGTACTTC. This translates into CSATSGSSLYEQYF.

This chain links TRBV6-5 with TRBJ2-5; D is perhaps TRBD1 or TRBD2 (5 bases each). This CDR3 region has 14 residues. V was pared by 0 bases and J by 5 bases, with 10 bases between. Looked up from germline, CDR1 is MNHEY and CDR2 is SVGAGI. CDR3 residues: CASSYSGEIETQYF. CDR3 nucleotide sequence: TGTGCCAGCAGTTACTCGGGGGAAATCGAGACCCAGTACTTC.

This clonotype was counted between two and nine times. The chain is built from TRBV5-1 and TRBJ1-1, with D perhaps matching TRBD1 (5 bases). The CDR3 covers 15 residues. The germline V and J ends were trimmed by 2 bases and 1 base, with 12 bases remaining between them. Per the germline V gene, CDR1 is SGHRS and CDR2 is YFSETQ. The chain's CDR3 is CASSLEDIKNTEAFF. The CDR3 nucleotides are TGCGCCAGCAGCTTAGAGGACATTAAGAACACTGAAGCTTTCTTT.

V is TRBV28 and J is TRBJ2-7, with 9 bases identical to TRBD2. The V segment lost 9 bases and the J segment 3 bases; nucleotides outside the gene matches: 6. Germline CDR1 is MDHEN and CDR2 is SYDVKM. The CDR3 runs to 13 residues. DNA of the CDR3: TGTGCCAGTGCTAGCGGGATGGGCTACGAGCAGTACTTC. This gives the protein CASASGMGYEQYF. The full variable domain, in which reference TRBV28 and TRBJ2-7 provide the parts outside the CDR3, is DVKVTQSSRYLVKRTGEKVFLECVQDMDHENMFWYRQDPGLGLRLIYFSYDVKMKEKGDIPEGYSVSREKKERFSLILESASTNQTSMYLCASASGMGYEQYFGPGTRLTVT.

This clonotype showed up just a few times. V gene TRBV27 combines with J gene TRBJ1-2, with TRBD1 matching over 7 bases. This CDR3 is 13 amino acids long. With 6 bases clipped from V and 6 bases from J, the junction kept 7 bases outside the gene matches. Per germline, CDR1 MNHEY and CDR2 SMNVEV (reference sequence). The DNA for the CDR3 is TGTGCCAGCAGCTTTATCAGGGGGAATGGCTACACCTTC. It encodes CASSFIRGNGYTF.

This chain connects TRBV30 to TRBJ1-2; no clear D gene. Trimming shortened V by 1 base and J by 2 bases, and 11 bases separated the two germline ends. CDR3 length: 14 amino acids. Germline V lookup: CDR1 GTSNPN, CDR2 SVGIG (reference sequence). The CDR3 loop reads CAWSEGGSNYGYTF. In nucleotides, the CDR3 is TGTGCCTGGAGTGAGGGTGGCAGCAACTATGGCTACACCTTC. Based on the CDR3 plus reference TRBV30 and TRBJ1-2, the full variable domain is SQTIHQWPATLVQPVGSPLSLECTVEGTSNPNLYWYRQAAGRGLQLLFYSVGIGQISSEVPQNLSASRPQDRQFILSSKKLLLSDSGFYLCAWSEGGSNYGYTFGSGTRLTVV.

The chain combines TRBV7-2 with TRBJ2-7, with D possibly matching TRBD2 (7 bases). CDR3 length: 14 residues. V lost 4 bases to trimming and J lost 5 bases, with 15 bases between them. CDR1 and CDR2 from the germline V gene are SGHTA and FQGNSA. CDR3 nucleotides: TGTGCCAGCAGCTCTCCGGGGGGCAATAACGAGCAGTACTTC. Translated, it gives CASSSPGGNNEQYF.

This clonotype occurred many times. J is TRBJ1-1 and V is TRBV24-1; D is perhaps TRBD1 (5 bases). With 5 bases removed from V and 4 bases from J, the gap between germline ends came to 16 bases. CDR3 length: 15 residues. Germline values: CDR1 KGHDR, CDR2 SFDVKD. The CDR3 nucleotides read TGTGCCACCAGTGCCCAGAGGGGTTGGGGCACTGAAGCTTTCTTT. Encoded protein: CATSAQRGWGTEAFF.

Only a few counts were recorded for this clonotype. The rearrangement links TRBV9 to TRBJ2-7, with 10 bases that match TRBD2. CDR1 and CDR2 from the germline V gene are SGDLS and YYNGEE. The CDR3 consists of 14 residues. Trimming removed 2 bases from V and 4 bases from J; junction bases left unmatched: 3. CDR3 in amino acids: CASSVDSGRYEQYF. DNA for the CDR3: TGTGCCAGCAGCGTGGATAGCGGGAGGTACGAGCAGTACTTC.

CDR3 amino acids: CASSQTPGTYQETQYF. The DNA for the CDR3 is TGTGCCAGCAGCCAGACCCCCGGGACCTACCAAGAGACCCAGTACTTC. J is TRBJ2-5 and V is TRBV3-1, with D perhaps given as TRBD1 or TRBD2 (5 bases each). Germline-derived CDR1 and CDR2 are LGHDT and YNNKEL (reference sequence). V gave up 3 bases and J gave up 0 bases, with 14 bases separating them. The length of the CDR3 is 16 residues.

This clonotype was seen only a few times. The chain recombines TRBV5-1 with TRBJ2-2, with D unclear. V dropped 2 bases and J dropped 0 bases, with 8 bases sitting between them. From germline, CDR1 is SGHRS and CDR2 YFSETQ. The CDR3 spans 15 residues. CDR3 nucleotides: TGCGCCAGCAGCTTAACGGAAACGAACACCGGGGAGCTGTTTTTT. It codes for CASSLTETNTGELFF. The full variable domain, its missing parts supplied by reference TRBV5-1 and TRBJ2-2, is KAGVTQTPRYLIKTRGQQVTLSCSPISGHRSVSWYQQTPGQGLQFLFEYFSETQRNKGNFPGRFSGRQFSNSRSEMNVSTLELGDSALYLCASSLTETNTGELFFGEGSRLTVL.

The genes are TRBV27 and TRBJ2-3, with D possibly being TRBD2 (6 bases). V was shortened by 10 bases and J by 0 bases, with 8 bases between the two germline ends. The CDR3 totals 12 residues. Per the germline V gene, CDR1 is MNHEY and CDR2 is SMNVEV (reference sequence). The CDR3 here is CATAGSTDTQYF. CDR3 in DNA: TGTGCCACGGCGGGGAGCACAGATACGCAGTATTTT.

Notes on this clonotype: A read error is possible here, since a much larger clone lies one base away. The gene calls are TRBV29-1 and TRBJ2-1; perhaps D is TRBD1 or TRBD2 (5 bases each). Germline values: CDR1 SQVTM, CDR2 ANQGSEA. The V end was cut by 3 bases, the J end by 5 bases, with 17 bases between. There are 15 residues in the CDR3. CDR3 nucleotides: TGCAGCGTTGAGGGGCCGGGACGAGGGCACAATGAGCAGTTCTTC. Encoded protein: CSVEGPGRGHNEQFF.

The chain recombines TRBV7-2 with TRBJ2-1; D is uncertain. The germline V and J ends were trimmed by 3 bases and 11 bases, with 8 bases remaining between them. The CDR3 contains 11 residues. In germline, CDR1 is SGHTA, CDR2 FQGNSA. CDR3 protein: CASSLWSKQFF. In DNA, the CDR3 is TGTGCCAGCAGCTTGTGGAGTAAGCAGTTCTTC.

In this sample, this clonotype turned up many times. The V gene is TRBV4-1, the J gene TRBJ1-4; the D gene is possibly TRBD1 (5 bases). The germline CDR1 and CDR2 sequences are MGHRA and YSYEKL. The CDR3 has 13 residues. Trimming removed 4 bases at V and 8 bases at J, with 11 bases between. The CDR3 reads CASSPRVREKLFF. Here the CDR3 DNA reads TGCGCCAGCAGCCCCAGGGTGAGAGAAAAACTGTTTTTT.

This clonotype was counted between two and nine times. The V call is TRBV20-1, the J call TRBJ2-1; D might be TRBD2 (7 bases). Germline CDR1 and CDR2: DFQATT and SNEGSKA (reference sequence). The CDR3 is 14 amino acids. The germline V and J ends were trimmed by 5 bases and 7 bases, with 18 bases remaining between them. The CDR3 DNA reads TGCAGTGCTGGGGGGGCGGGGGTAGGTAATGAGCAGTTCTTC. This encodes CSAGGAGVGNEQFF.

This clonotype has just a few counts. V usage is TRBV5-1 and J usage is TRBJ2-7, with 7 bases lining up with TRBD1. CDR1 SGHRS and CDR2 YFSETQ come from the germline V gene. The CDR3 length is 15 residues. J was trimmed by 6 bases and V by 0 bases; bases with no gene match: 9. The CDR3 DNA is TGCGCCAGCAGCTTGGAGGACAGGAGTATGGGCGAGCAGTACTTC. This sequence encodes CASSLEDRSMGEQYF. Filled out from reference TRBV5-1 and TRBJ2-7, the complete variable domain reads KAGVTQTPRYLIKTRGQQVTLSCSPISGHRSVSWYQQTPGQGLQFLFEYFSETQRNKGNFPGRFSGRQFSNSRSEMNVSTLELGDSALYLCASSLEDRSMGEQYFGPGTRLTVT.

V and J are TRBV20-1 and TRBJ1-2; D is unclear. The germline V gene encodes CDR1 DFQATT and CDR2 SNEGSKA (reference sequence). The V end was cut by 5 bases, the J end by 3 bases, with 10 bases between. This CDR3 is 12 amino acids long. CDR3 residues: CSAGTEDYGYTF. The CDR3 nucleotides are TGCAGTGCTGGCACTGAGGACTATGGCTACACCTTC.

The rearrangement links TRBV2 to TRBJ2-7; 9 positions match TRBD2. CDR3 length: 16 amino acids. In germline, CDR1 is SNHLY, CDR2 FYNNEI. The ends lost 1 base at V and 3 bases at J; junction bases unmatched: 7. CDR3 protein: CASSEGLAGALYEQYF. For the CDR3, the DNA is TGTGCCAGCAGTGAAGGGTTAGCGGGGGCCCTCTACGAGCAGTACTTC.

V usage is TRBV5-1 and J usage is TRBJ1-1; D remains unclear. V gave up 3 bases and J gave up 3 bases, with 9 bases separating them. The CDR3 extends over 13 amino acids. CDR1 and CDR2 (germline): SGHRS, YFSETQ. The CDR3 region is CASSSIGYTEAFF. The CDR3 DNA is TGCGCCAGCAGCTCTATCGGGTACACTGAAGCTTTCTTT.

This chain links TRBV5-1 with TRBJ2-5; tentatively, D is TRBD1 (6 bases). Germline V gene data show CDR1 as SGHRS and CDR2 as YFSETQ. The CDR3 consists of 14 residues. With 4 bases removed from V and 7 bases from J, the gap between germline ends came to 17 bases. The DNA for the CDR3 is TGCGCCAGCAGCCCCCGGACAGCGATCGGGACCCAGTACTTC. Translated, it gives CASSPRTAIGTQYF.

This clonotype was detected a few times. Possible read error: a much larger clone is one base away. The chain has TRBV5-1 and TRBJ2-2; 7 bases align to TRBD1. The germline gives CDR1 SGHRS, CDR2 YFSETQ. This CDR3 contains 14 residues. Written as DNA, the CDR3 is TGCGCCAGCAGCTTGGGGACAGGCACCGGGGAGCGGTTTTTT. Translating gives CASSLGTGTGERFF.

CDR3: CASSLGEGPDTQYF. The CDR3, as DNA: TGTGCCAGCAGTTTAGGGGAGGGCCCAGATACGCAGTATTTT. The V gene is TRBV12-3 or TRBV12-4, the J gene TRBJ2-3; 7 bases are a match to TRBD2. J gave up 4 bases and V 1 base, and 2 bases lay outside the gene matches. There are 14 residues in the CDR3.

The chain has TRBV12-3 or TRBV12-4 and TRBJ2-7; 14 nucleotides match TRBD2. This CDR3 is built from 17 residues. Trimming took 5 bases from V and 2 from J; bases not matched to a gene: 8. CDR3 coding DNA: TGTGCCAGCAGTCTTAACCTGGGACTAGCGGGAGCCTACGAGCAGTACTTC. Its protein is CASSLNLGLAGAYEQYF.

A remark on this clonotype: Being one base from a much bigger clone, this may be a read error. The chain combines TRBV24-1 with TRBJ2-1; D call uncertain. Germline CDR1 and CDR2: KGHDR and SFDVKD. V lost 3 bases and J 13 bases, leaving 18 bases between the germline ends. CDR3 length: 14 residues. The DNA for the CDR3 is TGTGCCACCAGTGATGAGGCAGCTAAAGAGACCCAGTTCTTC. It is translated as CATSDEAAKETQFF.

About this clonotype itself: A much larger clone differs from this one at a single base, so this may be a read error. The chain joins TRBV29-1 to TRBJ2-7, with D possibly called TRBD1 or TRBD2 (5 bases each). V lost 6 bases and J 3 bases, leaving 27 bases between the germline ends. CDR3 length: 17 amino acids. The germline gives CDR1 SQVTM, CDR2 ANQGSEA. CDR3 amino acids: CSVLKGQAADGIYEQYF. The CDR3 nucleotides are TGCAGCGTACTGAAGGGGCAGGCAGCGGACGGAATCTACGAGCAGTACTTC.

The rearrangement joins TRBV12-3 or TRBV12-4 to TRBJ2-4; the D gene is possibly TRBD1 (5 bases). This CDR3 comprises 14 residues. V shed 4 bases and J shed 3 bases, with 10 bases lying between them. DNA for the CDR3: TGTGCCAGCAGTTGGGCAGGGCGCAAAAACATTCAGTACTTC. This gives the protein CASSWAGRKNIQYF.